One sample yielded the 2 T cell receptor beta chains listed below, sequenced in a study of graft-versus-host responses after intestinal transplantation. Using immunoSEQ multiplex PCR, the repertoire was profiled, and TCRdb retains in-frame clones only, with some absent. The table has about 9,600 clones, 90% to 95% seen once. Sequences were derived from bone marrow, sampled 521 days after intestinal transplantation. These TCRs come from a human patient who received an intestinal transplant, so some T cells may come from the graft donor.

The chain carries TRBV9 and TRBJ2-7, with TRBD2 matching 9 bases. The CDR3 is 15 residues long. The J segment lost 2 bases and the V segment lost 4 bases, leaving 7 bases of the junction unmatched. Germline loops: CDR1 SGDLS, CDR2 YYNGEE. CDR3 DNA sequence: TGTGCCAGCAGCAAATGGACTAGCGCGGCCTACGAGCAGTACTTC. Its protein is CASSKWTSAAYEQYF.

The V call is TRBV6-6, the J call TRBJ1-1; D ambiguous. Per the germline V gene, CDR1 is MNHNY and CDR2 is SVGAGI (reference sequence). This CDR3 has 15 amino acids. V shed 0 bases and J shed 3 bases, with 11 bases lying between them. CDR3 in DNA: TGTGCCAGCAGTTACTCCCCCGACCGGTACACTGAAGCTTTCTTT. It specifies CASSYSPDRYTEAFF.